This T cell receptor beta chain was profiled in a study of T cell responses to AZD1222 COVID-19 vaccine. Study outcomes and limitations: Dominant at 160-218 and 743-854, vaccine-associated CD4 TCRs also spanned spike. White British donors predominated, females outnumbered males, and clonal diversity was possibly underestimated. Spike-specific TCR breadth and depth were elevated following two AZD1222 doses. Repertoires were sampled only after the peak T cell response.

Trimming took 2 bases from V and 6 from J, leaving 15 bases between them. CDR1 SGHDT and CDR2 YYEEEE come from the germline V gene. This CDR3 contains 14 residues. The data were produced by immunoSEQ multiplex PCR, yet TCRdb's version contains in-frame clones alone and is incomplete. The sample holds 150,000 to 200,000 clones, around 85% seen once. This clone has a single count. Antigen unknown. This receptor was taken from an adult who received the AZD1222 COVID-19 vaccine. This chain links TRBV5-6 with TRBJ2-7; D could derive from TRBD1 or TRBD2 (5 bases each). Sequenced here: peripheral blood, sampled 28 days after the second AZD1222 dose. This CDR3 is CASSFGQGEVEQYF. CDR3 sequence (DNA): TGTGCCAGCAGCTTCGGTCAGGGAGAGGTCGAGCAGTACTTC.